This record looks at one T cell receptor beta chain sequence and its context. This may be a read error, as it is one base from a much larger clone. This specimen comes from a study of human T cells and chemical hapten exposure. The time point here: patch test 1, 2 weeks after DPC sensitization. This sample's treatment: therapeutic diphenylcyclopropenone sensitization with weekly scalp DPC. Per germline, CDR1 DFQATT and CDR2 SNEGSKA (reference sequence). The CDR3 totals 17 residues. V dropped 3 bases and J dropped 2; count of bases not matched to a gene: 13. TCRdb re-called the RACE reads through MiXCR, storing one row per CDR3 protein. The sample comprises 340,000 or so distinct CDR3 sequences, approximately 6.9% of which are singletons, and about 8% rests with the top ten.

The chain is built from TRBV20-1 and TRBJ2-3; 8 positions match TRBD2. The material was whole blood, obtained in connection with sensitization to the hapten diphenylcyclopropenone (DPC). The clonotype was recovered from a woman aged 18-35 years with alopecia areata. Some clones in this sample may be carry-over from other donors' samples. CDR3 in DNA: TGCAGTGCTAGGATGGGCCCCCAACTAGCGGCCACAGATACGCAGTATTTT. It yields the protein CSARMGPQLAATDTQYF.